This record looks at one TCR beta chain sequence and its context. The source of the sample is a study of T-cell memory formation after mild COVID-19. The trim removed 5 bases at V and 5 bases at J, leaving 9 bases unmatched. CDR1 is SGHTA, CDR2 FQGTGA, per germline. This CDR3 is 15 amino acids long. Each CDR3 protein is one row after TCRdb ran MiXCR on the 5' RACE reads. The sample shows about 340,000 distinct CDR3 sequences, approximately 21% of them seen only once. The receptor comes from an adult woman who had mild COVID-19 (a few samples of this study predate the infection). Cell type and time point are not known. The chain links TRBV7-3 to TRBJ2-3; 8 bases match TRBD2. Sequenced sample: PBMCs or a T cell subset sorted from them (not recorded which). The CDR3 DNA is TGTGCCAGCAGCCCAACGGGGGGGCAAGGAGATACGCAGTATTTT. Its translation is CASSPTGGQGDTQYF.